This TCR beta chain appears in the sequencing data of a study of blood T cells in healthy people across ages. Together with a sample-barcoded 5' primer, a J-beta primer mix was included in a second PCR lasting roughly 7 to 11 cycles. TCRdb re-called the 5' RACE reads through MiXCR, storing one row per CDR3 protein. This table holds some 1.7 million distinct CDR3 sequences, under 30% found once. The authors drew approximately 9 milliliters of peripheral blood from each donor. V dropped 3 bases and J dropped 8; count of bases not matched to a gene: 15. The V gene's germline CDR1 is SEHNR and CDR2 FQNEAQ (reference sequence). The CDR3 runs to 16 residues. Concerning this clonotype: A clone one base away is much larger, so this may be a read error.

The chain links TRBV7-9 to TRBJ2-7; 8 nucleotides match TRBD2. This receptor was identified in a woman aged 25 to 39 in good health. The material sequenced was blood. The chain's CDR3 is CASSFRSGSTVDKQYF. The CDR3 DNA sequence: TGTGCCAGCAGCTTTAGAAGCGGGAGTACCGTCGACAAGCAGTACTTC.